This T cell receptor (beta chain) was recorded in a study of blood T cells in healthy people across ages. Notes on the study in general: Diversity was estimated from one million T cells, and these estimates were considered underestimates.

For the second PCR, which ran for roughly 6 to 12 cycles, a sample-barcoded 5' primer and a J-beta primer mix were used. Each cDNA molecule, via a template-switch adaptor with 12 random nucleotides, was tagged. Using its own MiXCR run on the 5' RACE reads, TCRdb lists one record per CDR3 protein. The sample holds just over 1 million distinct CDR3 sequences, 40% to 45% seen once. The sample, about 9.2 milliliters of peripheral blood, was drawn from each donor. On this clonotype itself: Antigen specificity is unknown.

V lost 6 bases to trimming and J lost 0 bases, with 20 bases between them. Germline V gene sequence: CDR1 MNHNS, CDR2 SASEGT. The CDR3 sequence is 18 residues long. The specimen was blood. The sequence came from a woman between 55 and 75 years old in good health. The chain is built from TRBV6-1 and TRBJ2-2; no definite D call. CDR3 coding DNA: TGTGCCAGCAGGGGGTCGGCCTTTAAGAGGCCGAACACCGGGGAGCTGTTTTTT. Encoded protein: CASRGSAFKRPNTGELFF.